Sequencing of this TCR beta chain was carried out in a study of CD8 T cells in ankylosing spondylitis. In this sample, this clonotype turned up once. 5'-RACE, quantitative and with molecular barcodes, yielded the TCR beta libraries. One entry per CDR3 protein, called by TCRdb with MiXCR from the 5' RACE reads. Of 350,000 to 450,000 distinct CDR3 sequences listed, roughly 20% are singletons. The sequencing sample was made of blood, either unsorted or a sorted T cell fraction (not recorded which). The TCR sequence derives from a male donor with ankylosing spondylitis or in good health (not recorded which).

The CDR3, as DNA: TGTGCCAGCAGTCGTGCTAGCGGGACCTACAATGAGCAGTTCTTC. The encoded protein is CASSRASGTYNEQFF. The rearrangement links TRBV7-9 to TRBJ2-1; 9 bases match TRBD2. Germline CDR1 reads SEHNR; CDR2 reads FQNEAQ (reference sequence). Trimming took 6 bases from V and 2 from J; bases not matched to a gene: 5. This CDR3 is built from 15 residues.